The 30 T cell receptor beta chains listed next were all sequenced from one sample in a study of human T cells and chemical hapten exposure. MiXCR was run by TCRdb on the RACE reads, yielding one entry per CDR3 protein. Of around 39,000 distinct CDR3 sequences detected, approximately 6.3% appear once; the ten largest clones hold around 8.4%. Time point specified: patch test 1, 2 weeks after DPC sensitization. Treatment here: therapeutic diphenylcyclopropenone sensitization with weekly scalp DPC. Blood, whole and unfractionated, served as the source for total RNA extraction. The specimen was whole blood, collected in connection with sensitization to the hapten diphenylcyclopropenone (DPC). The receptor source for this set is a woman aged 25-40 years with alopecia areata. Some clones in this sample may be carry-over from other donors' samples.

This clonotype showed up just a few times. This chain links TRBV9 with TRBJ2-7; TRBD2 agrees at 7 bases. CDR1 and CDR2 (germline): SGDLS, YYNGEE. CDR3 size: 15 residues. The J segment lost 0 bases and the V segment lost 0 bases, leaving 3 bases of the junction unmatched. For the CDR3, the DNA is TGTGCCAGCAGCGTAGGGGCGGGGGACTCCTACGAGCAGTACTTC. It yields the protein CASSVGAGDSYEQYF.

This clonotype was found many times. This chain connects TRBV7-6 to TRBJ2-7; D uncertain. The V end lost 5 bases, the J end lost 4 bases, and 9 bases lay between the germline ends. Germline values: CDR1 SGHVS, CDR2 FNYEAQ. CDR3 length equals 12 residues. The CDR3 nucleotides are TGTGCCAGCAGCCCCCATGAGTACGAGCAGTACTTC. Translation: CASSPHEYEQYF.

This clonotype was seen more than once but under ten times. The genes are TRBV20-1 and TRBJ2-3; no clear D. The CDR3 loop spans 12 amino acids. Germline loops: CDR1 DFQATT, CDR2 SNEGSKA (reference sequence). V was clipped by 0 bases and J by 7 bases, with 8 bases between them. CDR3: CSAREGPYTQYF. The CDR3 DNA reads as TGCAGTGCTAGAGAGGGTCCATATACGCAGTATTTT.

V is TRBV2 and J is TRBJ2-2; 8 bases line up with TRBD2. CDR3 size: 17 residues. V gave up 6 bases and J gave up 1 base; unmatched junction bases: 10. CDR1 is SNHLY, CDR2 FYNNEI, per germline. CDR3 nucleotide sequence: TGTGCCAGCAGAGACCTCGGGGGGGCTTTGAACACCGGGGAGCTGTTTTTT. This codes for CASRDLGGALNTGELFF.

This clonotype was seen many times. The rearrangement links TRBV4-3 to TRBJ1-6; the D is unclear. The germline CDR1 and CDR2 sequences are LGHNA and YSLEER. The CDR3 extends over 14 amino acids. The germline V and J ends were trimmed by 4 bases and 8 bases, with 12 bases remaining between them. The CDR3 DNA is TGCGCCAGCAGCCCCGACGGAGGAGATTCACCCCTCCACTTT. Its translation is CASSPDGGDSPLHF.

The sample holds many counts of this clonotype. The chain has TRBV12-3 or TRBV12-4 and TRBJ2-3; D not resolved. CDR3 size: 15 residues. V was shortened by 4 bases and J by 6 bases, with 17 bases between the two germline ends. As DNA, the CDR3 is TGTGCCAGCAGTTATATACCGGCTTTCACGGATACGCAGTATTTT. Translating gives CASSYIPAFTDTQYF.

Ten or more counts support this clonotype. The chain recombines TRBV27 with TRBJ2-3, with 9 positions matching TRBD1. V lost 5 bases and J lost 1; bases outside the gene matches: 4. Per germline, CDR1 MNHEY and CDR2 SMNVEV (reference sequence). The CDR3 is made up of 15 amino acids. CDR3: CASSPRDRGTDTQYF. DNA of the CDR3: TGTGCCAGCAGTCCCCGGGACAGGGGCACAGATACGCAGTATTTT.

This clonotype was counted at least ten times. The chain links TRBV12-3 or TRBV12-4 to TRBJ1-3, with a weak D call TRBD1 (6 bases). The CDR3 spans 15 residues. Trimming shortened V by 5 bases and J by 1 base, and 12 bases separated the two germline ends. CDR3 region: CASSLRGGSGNTIYF. DNA for the CDR3: TGTGCCAGCAGTCTAAGAGGGGGTTCTGGAAACACCATATATTTT.

This clonotype came up a few times. The chain is built from TRBV18 and TRBJ1-6, with D perhaps matching TRBD1 (6 bases). Germline V gives CDR1 KGHSH, CDR2 LQKENI. The CDR3 is made up of 14 amino acids. Trimming removed 1 base from V and 5 bases from J, with 6 bases in between. The CDR3 DNA reads as TGTGCCAGCTCACCACAGGGGGATAATTCACCCCTCCACTTT. Its protein is CASSPQGDNSPLHF.

In this sample, this clonotype is medium-sized. The rearrangement joins TRBV28 to TRBJ1-5, with D possibly matching TRBD1 (6 bases). Trimming removed 8 bases at V and 0 bases at J, with 26 bases between. Germline values: CDR1 MDHEN, CDR2 SYDVKM. This CDR3 has 19 amino acids. The CDR3 bases are TGTGCCAGCGCCGGGCTCCCCGGGACACACCAATATAGCAATCAGCCCCAGCATTTT. Translation: CASAGLPGTHQYSNQPQHF.

At least ten counts were recorded for this clonotype. The V and J genes are TRBV4-1 and TRBJ2-7; D ambiguous. This CDR3 has 13 amino acids. Trimming left V 0 bases short and J 7 bases short, with 10 bases between. Germline V gene lookup returns CDR1 MGHRA and CDR2 YSYEKL. The CDR3 loop is CASSQEWGREQYF. CDR3 in DNA: TGCGCCAGCAGCCAAGAGTGGGGTCGGGAGCAGTACTTC.

The chain combines TRBV7-9 with TRBJ2-5; possibly TRBD1 or TRBD2 for D (5 bases each). CDR1 is SEHNR, CDR2 FQNEAQ, per germline (reference sequence). V was cut by 1 base and J by 4 bases, with 10 bases left in between. The CDR3 totals 14 residues. The CDR3 region is CASSLDIGAETQYF. CDR3 bases: TGTGCCAGCAGCTTAGACATCGGGGCAGAGACCCAGTACTTC.

In its sample, this clonotype was seen many times. The chain links TRBV2 to TRBJ2-7, with D hard to call. V lost 2 bases, J lost 0 bases, and 8 bases lay in between. The CDR3 is 14 amino acids. Germline loops: CDR1 SNHLY, CDR2 FYNNEI. The DNA of the CDR3 is TGTGCCAGCAGTGAATATGGAAACTCCTACGAGCAGTACTTC. Encoded protein: CASSEYGNSYEQYF.

This clonotype was counted between two and nine times. CDR3 amino acids: CASRPGGFRTEAFF. DNA of the CDR3: TGTGCCAGCAGGCCAGGGGGATTTCGCACTGAAGCTTTCTTT. The chain couples TRBV28 to TRBJ1-1, with 7 bases lining up with TRBD1. This CDR3 region has 14 residues. The V gene's germline CDR1 is MDHEN and CDR2 SYDVKM. J gave up 4 bases and V 6 bases, and 8 bases lay outside the gene matches.

This clonotype was recorded many times. This chain connects TRBV5-1 to TRBJ1-6; a weak D match, TRBD1 (5 bases). Per the germline V gene, CDR1 is SGHRS and CDR2 is YFSETQ. The CDR3 has 14 amino acids. Trimming removed 0 bases at V and 10 bases at J, with 11 bases between. The CDR3 DNA is TGCGCCAGCAGCTTGGAAGGGGTAGGGTCACCCCTCCACTTT. This sequence encodes CASSLEGVGSPLHF.

This clonotype was observed many times. The chain uses TRBV6-6 and TRBJ1-1; D gene unclear. The germline gives CDR1 MNHNY, CDR2 SVGAGI (reference sequence). V was shortened by 2 bases and J by 4 bases, with 8 bases between the two germline ends. The CDR3 has 13 amino acids. The CDR3 reads CASSYEEGTEAFF. CDR3 DNA sequence: TGTGCCAGCAGTTACGAGGAGGGCACTGAAGCTTTCTTT.

This clonotype was recorded a few times. The J gene is TRBJ2-2, the V gene TRBV9; TRBD1 aligns across 9 bases. Trimming removed 1 base from V and 7 bases from J; junction bases left unmatched: 8. Germline CDR1 reads SGDLS; CDR2 reads YYNGEE. There are 16 residues in the CDR3. The CDR3 nucleotides read TGTGCCAGCAGCGTATCGGACAGGGGTACTGTCGGGGAGCTGTTTTTT. Protein product: CASSVSDRGTVGELFF.

The J gene is TRBJ2-3, the V gene TRBV27; 8 positions agree with TRBD1. Germline V gene sequence: CDR1 MNHEY, CDR2 SMNVEV (reference sequence). The trim removed 3 bases at V and 2 bases at J, leaving 1 base unmatched. The CDR3 consists of 14 residues. Here the CDR3 reads CASSFQGATDTQYF. The CDR3 nucleotides read TGTGCCAGCAGTTTCCAGGGGGCCACAGATACGCAGTATTTT.

This rearrangement joins TRBV5-5 to TRBJ2-5; 8 nucleotides agree with TRBD1. This CDR3 contains 15 residues. Germline-derived CDR1 and CDR2 are SGHKS and YYEKEE (reference sequence). Trimming took 3 bases from V and 4 from J; bases not matched to a gene: 8. The CDR3 here is CASSSGTGGPETQYF. The CDR3, as DNA: TGTGCCAGCAGCTCCGGGACAGGAGGTCCAGAGACCCAGTACTTC.

Ten or more counts support this clonotype. CDR3 in DNA: TGCGCCAGCAGCCTTGGACTAGCGGTCGCTCCCGAGCAGTACTTC. It yields the protein CASSLGLAVAPEQYF. J is TRBJ2-7 and V is TRBV5-1; TRBD2 matches at 10 bases. The trim removed 4 bases at V and 6 bases at J, leaving 10 bases unmatched. Germline lookup yields CDR1 SGHRS and CDR2 YFSETQ. This CDR3 region has 15 residues.

By share, this clonotype ranks as medium-sized. This chain's CDR3 is CASSHGGLGQFF. CDR3 nucleotide sequence: TGTGCCAGCAGCCATGGGGGACTCGGGCAGTTCTTC. The J gene is TRBJ2-1, the V gene TRBV3-1; D perhaps matches TRBD2 (6 bases). This CDR3 has 12 amino acids. Trimming left V 3 bases short and J 12 bases short, with 12 bases between. Germline loops: CDR1 LGHDT, CDR2 YNNKEL (reference sequence).

This clonotype was counted between two and nine times. The chain joins TRBV12-3 or TRBV12-4 to TRBJ2-7, with D tentatively TRBD1 (6 bases). Trimming cost V 2 bases and J 4 bases, with 9 bases left between them. This CDR3 comprises 13 residues. CDR3 nucleotide sequence: TGTGCCAGCAGTTTACCAGGGGCATACGAGCAGTACTTC. This translates into CASSLPGAYEQYF.

This clonotype was detected ten times or more. The chain carries TRBV7-2 and TRBJ2-3; unclear D gene. V lost 5 bases and J lost 2, with 11 bases in between. Germline V lookup: CDR1 SGHTA, CDR2 FQGNSA. This CDR3 spans 14 amino acids. CDR3 sequence: CASSRVGVTDTQYF. CDR3 in DNA: TGTGCCAGCAGCCGGGTGGGCGTCACAGATACGCAGTATTTT.

This clonotype was counted between two and nine times. This rearrangement joins TRBV6-5 to TRBJ1-6; D not resolved. Germline V CDR1 and CDR2: MNHEY, SVGAGI. The CDR3 covers 12 residues. V gave up 5 bases and J gave up 7 bases, with 6 bases separating them. CDR3 loop: CASSKQNSPLHF. In nucleotides, the CDR3 is TGTGCCAGCAGTAAACAAAATTCACCCCTCCACTTT.

The table lists this clonotype with many counts. The chain has TRBV7-8 and TRBJ2-7; D may match TRBD1 or TRBD2 (5 bases each). This CDR3 region has 14 residues. Trimming left V 3 bases short and J 2 bases short, with 11 bases between. Germline V CDR1 and CDR2: SGHVS, FQNEAQ. Here the CDR3 DNA reads TGTGCCAGCAGCTTCGGGGCTCCCCCCTACGAGCAGTACTTC. Translation: CASSFGAPPYEQYF. Using reference TRBV7-8 and TRBJ2-7 for the parts outside the CDR3, the full variable domain is GAGVSQSPRYKVAKRGQDVALRCDPISGHVSLFWYQQALGQGPEFLTYFQNEAQLDKSGLPSDRFFAERPEGSVSTLKIQRTQQEDSAVYLCASSFGAPPYEQYFGPGTRLTVT.

The chain uses TRBV2 and TRBJ2-1; 7 bases match TRBD1. The CDR3 totals 15 residues. Germline trimming cut 4 bases from V and 4 bases from J; bases unmatched to any gene: 7. CDR1 and CDR2 (germline): SNHLY, FYNNEI. The CDR3 sequence is CASSVEGAQYNEQFF. The CDR3 bases are TGTGCCAGCAGTGTTGAGGGGGCGCAGTACAATGAGCAGTTCTTC. Complete variable domain (other parts from reference TRBV2 and TRBJ2-1): EPEVTQTPSHQVTQMGQEVILRCVPISNHLYFYWYRQILGQKVEFLVSFYNNEISEKSEIFDDQFSVERPDGSNFTLKIRSTKLEDSAMYFCASSVEGAQYNEQFFGPGTRLTVL.

This clonotype was recorded a few times. V and J are TRBV5-1 and TRBJ2-1; D is unclear. The V gene's germline CDR1 is SGHRS and CDR2 YFSETQ. Trimming removed 0 bases from V and 8 bases from J, with 12 bases in between. The CDR3 is made up of 14 amino acids. The CDR3, as DNA: TGCGCCAGCAGCTTGGGGGTCAGCAACGATGAGCAGTTCTTC. Translation: CASSLGVSNDEQFF.

This clonotype was seen only a few times. The chain employs TRBV12-3 or TRBV12-4 and TRBJ2-3; the D is unclear. Trimming removed 2 bases at V and 2 bases at J, with 8 bases between. The CDR3 totals 14 residues. The CDR3 protein is CASSLRRNTDTQYF. The DNA of the CDR3 is TGTGCCAGCAGTTTAAGGCGGAACACAGATACGCAGTATTTT.

There are many counts of this clonotype. The chain joins TRBV15 to TRBJ2-7; 8 nucleotides line up with TRBD2. With 0 bases clipped from V and 2 bases from J, the junction kept 15 bases outside the gene matches. CDR3 size: 19 residues. CDR1 and CDR2 from the germline V gene are LNHNV and YYDKDF (reference sequence). The chain's CDR3 is CATSRDSGGGSLFTYEQYF. CDR3 bases: TGTGCCACCAGCAGAGATTCGGGCGGGGGGTCCCTTTTTACCTACGAGCAGTACTTC. The entire variable domain, with the rest obtained from reference TRBV15 and TRBJ2-7, is as follows: DAMVIQNPRYQVTQFGKPVTLSCSQTLNHNVMYWYQQKSSQAPKLLFHYYDKDFNNEADTPDNFQSRRPNTSFCFLDIRSPGLGDTAMYLCATSRDSGGGSLFTYEQYFGPGTRLTVT.

The J gene is TRBJ2-3, the V gene TRBV28; possibly TRBD1 or TRBD2 for D (5 bases each). This CDR3 contains 16 residues. Trimming took 4 bases from V and 0 from J, leaving 14 bases between them. CDR1 is MDHEN and CDR2 is SYDVKM in the germline V gene. CDR3 region: CASSSMGTVSTDTQYF. The CDR3 bases are TGTGCCAGCAGTTCGATGGGGACGGTTAGCACAGATACGCAGTATTTT.